A single sample gave rise to the 29 T cell receptor beta chains below, sequenced in a study of T cell responses to AZD1222 COVID-19 vaccine. Profiled with immunoSEQ multiplex PCR; TCRdb holds only in-frame clones, not every one. Of 120,000 or so clones listed, around 87% are singletons. Sequencing used peripheral blood, obtained on day 0 of AZD1222 vaccination. The receptors were gathered from an adult in good health.

CDR3: CASSLVRDYEQYF. The CDR3 DNA sequence: TGTGCCAGCAGCTTAGTAAGGGATTACGAGCAGTACTTC. The V and J genes are TRBV11-2 and TRBJ2-7; no clear D. Germline CDR1 reads SGHAT; CDR2 reads FQNNGV. The length of the CDR3 is 13 residues. The V end was cut by 1 base, the J end by 4 bases, with 8 bases between. Full variable domain (outside the CDR3, taken from reference TRBV11-2 and TRBJ2-7): EAGVAQSPRYKIIEKRQSVAFWCNPISGHATLYWYQQILGQGPKLLIQFQNNGVVDDSQLPKDRFSAERLKGVDSTLKIQPAKLEDSAVYLCASSLVRDYEQYFGPGTRLTVT.

V is TRBV28 and J is TRBJ1-1; D is unresolved. The V and J ends lost 7 bases and 1 base respectively, with 13 bases between them. Germline V lookup: CDR1 MDHEN, CDR2 SYDVKM. The CDR3 consists of 14 residues. In nucleotides, the CDR3 is TGTGCCAGCACCCCGGACGGGAGGAACACTGAAGCTTTCTTT. Translation gives CASTPDGRNTEAFF.

This chain connects TRBV23-1 to TRBJ2-6; D might be TRBD1 (6 bases). TRBV23-1 is assigned to the ORF class and has an uncertain function. Trimming left V 3 bases short and J 0 bases short, with 21 bases between. CDR3 length: 20 amino acids. The CDR3 DNA follows: TGCGCCAGCAGTCAGGCCGGAACAGGGACCCTACACTCTGGGGCCAACGTCCTGACTTTC. Its translation: CASSQAGTGTLHSGANVLTF.

The chain combines TRBV19 with TRBJ2-6; D is possibly TRBD1 (6 bases). CDR3 size: 17 residues. The germline CDR1 and CDR2 sequences are LNHDA and SQIVND (reference sequence). V was cut by 6 bases and J by 0 bases, with 15 bases left in between. In DNA form, the CDR3 reads TGTGCCAGTAGCGACAGGACCCCTCGCTCTGGGGCCAACGTCCTGACTTTC. Translation: CASSDRTPRSGANVLTF.

The V and J genes are TRBV5-1 and TRBJ1-1, with a tentative D call TRBD1 (6 bases). V was clipped by 6 bases and J by 1 base, with 16 bases between them. CDR1 is SGHRS and CDR2 is YFSETQ in the germline V gene. This CDR3 region has 15 residues. CDR3: CASTSSGTPNTEAFF. CDR3 in DNA: TGCGCCAGCACCTCATCCGGGACACCGAACACTGAAGCTTTCTTT. The whole variable domain, remainder taken from reference TRBV5-1 and TRBJ1-1, is KAGVTQTPRYLIKTRGQQVTLSCSPISGHRSVSWYQQTPGQGLQFLFEYFSETQRNKGNFPGRFSGRQFSNSRSEMNVSTLELGDSALYLCASTSSGTPNTEAFFGQGTRLTVV.

V usage is TRBV2 and J usage is TRBJ2-1; D is undetermined. The CDR3 is 14 amino acids. Germline CDR1 SNHLY, CDR2 FYNNEI. V was cut by 4 bases and J by 2 bases, with 9 bases left in between. CDR3 nucleotide sequence: TGTGCCAGCAGTGCGGCTCTGACCTACAATGAGCAGTTCTTC. This gives the protein CASSAALTYNEQFF.

The chain has TRBV19 and TRBJ2-2; 7 nucleotides match TRBD1. Germline V gives CDR1 LNHDA, CDR2 SQIVND (reference sequence). J was trimmed by 3 bases and V by 3 bases; bases with no gene match: 4. The CDR3 loop spans 15 amino acids. CDR3 sequence: CASSMTGTDTGELFF. The CDR3 nucleotides read TGTGCCAGTAGTATGACAGGGACCGACACCGGGGAGCTGTTTTTT.

The rearrangement links TRBV4-1 to TRBJ1-1; D not certain. Trimming pared 3 bases from V and 3 bases from J, leaving 8 bases between. The CDR3 totals 13 residues. Germline V lookup: CDR1 MGHRA, CDR2 YSYEKL. The CDR3 spells CASSHLLDTEAFF. CDR3 DNA: TGCGCCAGCAGCCATCTACTCGACACTGAAGCTTTCTTT.

This rearrangement joins TRBV6-6 to TRBJ1-5; D ambiguous. Germline lookup yields CDR1 MNHNY and CDR2 SVGAGI (reference sequence). Deletions cut 0 bases from V and 1 base from J, with 10 bases between. This CDR3 is built from 16 residues. The CDR3 region is CASSYSIGASNQPQHF. The CDR3 region has the DNA TGTGCCAGCAGTTACTCGATAGGAGCCAGCAATCAGCCCCAGCATTTT.

The chain joins TRBV5-1 to TRBJ2-7; 9 bases map to TRBD1. J was trimmed by 6 bases and V by 3 bases; bases with no gene match: 10. CDR1 is SGHRS and CDR2 is YFSETQ in the germline V gene. The CDR3 length is 15 residues. Here the CDR3 reads CASSSPGTGSPEQYF. The CDR3 coding sequence is TGCGCCAGCAGCTCCCCCGGGACAGGGTCTCCCGAGCAGTACTTC.

This rearrangement joins TRBV7-6 to TRBJ2-1; 7 nucleotides line up with TRBD1. This CDR3 comprises 16 residues. J was trimmed by 2 bases and V by 5 bases; bases with no gene match: 9. Germline-derived CDR1 and CDR2 are SGHVS and FNYEAQ. The DNA of the CDR3 is TGTGCCAGCAGCCTATCCGGGACAGCCACCTACAATGAGCAGTTCTTC. Residues: CASSLSGTATYNEQFF.

V usage is TRBV5-1 and J usage is TRBJ2-7; D is possibly TRBD2 (5 bases). The V gene lost 0 bases and the J gene lost 2 bases, with 9 bases spanning the gap. In germline, CDR1 is SGHRS, CDR2 YFSETQ. The length of the CDR3 is 14 residues. The CDR3 nucleotides are TGCGCCAGCAGCTTGGAGTTGGGAGCCTACGAGCAGTACTTC. Translated, it gives CASSLELGAYEQYF.

The chain recombines TRBV13 with TRBJ1-2, with 11 positions matching TRBD1. The CDR3 sequence is 19 residues long. The J segment lost 4 bases and the V segment lost 4 bases, leaving 17 bases of the junction unmatched. The germline gives CDR1 PRHDT, CDR2 FYEKMQ (reference sequence). CDR3 nucleotide sequence: TGTGCCAGCAGCTCCACCGGCGGACAGGGGGCGAAACCCGGCTATGGCTACACCTTC. Translated: CASSSTGGQGAKPGYGYTF.

The gene calls are TRBV7-6 and TRBJ2-2, with D possibly TRBD1 on 5 matching bases. The ends were cut back, 4 bases at V and 3 bases at J, with 12 bases in the middle. The CDR3 runs to 15 residues. Germline CDR1 reads SGHVS; CDR2 reads FNYEAQ. The CDR3 protein is CASSSRQGYTGELFF. The CDR3 DNA reads as TGTGCCAGCAGCTCACGTCAGGGCTACACCGGGGAGCTGTTTTTT.

The chain is built from TRBV28 and TRBJ2-4, with D tentatively TRBD1 (5 bases). The V end lost 3 bases, the J end lost 1 base, and 13 bases lay between the germline ends. The CDR3 has 16 amino acids. Germline V gene lookup returns CDR1 MDHEN and CDR2 SYDVKM. DNA for the CDR3: TGTGCCAGCAGTTTTGGGGCCTCCCTGGCCAAAAACATTCAGTACTTC. Residues: CASSFGASLAKNIQYF. Full variable domain (rest looked up from reference TRBV28 and TRBJ2-4): DVKVTQSSRYLVKRTGEKVFLECVQDMDHENMFWYRQDPGLGLRLIYFSYDVKMKEKGDIPEGYSVSREKKERFSLILESASTNQTSMYLCASSFGASLAKNIQYFGAGTRLSVL.

The chain employs TRBV5-6 and TRBJ1-1, with TRBD1 as a possible D gene (5 bases). The V and J ends lost 3 bases and 3 bases respectively, with 18 bases between them. Germline V lookup: CDR1 SGHDT, CDR2 YYEEEE. This CDR3 spans 16 amino acids. The CDR3 loop is CASSSRRDRPDTEAFF. The CDR3 DNA is TGTGCCAGCAGCTCGAGGCGGGACCGTCCTGACACTGAAGCTTTCTTT.

V usage is TRBV6-1 and J usage is TRBJ2-7; D might be TRBD2 (5 bases). The CDR3 consists of 20 residues. In germline, CDR1 is MNHNS, CDR2 SASEGT. Trimming pared 3 bases from V and 1 base from J, leaving 28 bases between. CDR3 bases: TGTGCCAGCAGTGACCCGCTAGAGAGAAAGACGATCCGAGGGTCCTACGAGCAGTACTTC. Amino acid sequence: CASSDPLERKTIRGSYEQYF.

V and J are TRBV19 and TRBJ1-1, with TRBD1 matching over 7 bases. Germline V gene lookup returns CDR1 LNHDA and CDR2 SQIVND (reference sequence). The CDR3 spans 14 residues. The V and J ends lost 5 bases and 1 base, in that order; junction bases with no gene match: 4. For the CDR3, the DNA is TGTGCCAGTAGTCTCGGGACAGCGAACACTGAAGCTTTCTTT. As protein: CASSLGTANTEAFF.

The chain uses TRBV7-2 and TRBJ2-7; D gene ambiguous. Germline V CDR1 and CDR2: SGHTA, FQGNSA. CDR3 length: 14 amino acids. V shed 1 base and J shed 1 base, with 8 bases lying between them. This CDR3 reads CASSLGRASYEQYF. CDR3 DNA: TGTGCCAGCAGCTTAGGTCGAGCATCCTACGAGCAGTACTTC.

The V call is TRBV12-5, the J call TRBJ2-5, with D unresolved. V lost 7 bases, J lost 1 base, and 10 bases lay in between. The germline CDR1 and CDR2 sequences are LGHNT and FRNRAP. This CDR3 spans 13 amino acids. CDR3 bases: TGTGCTAGTGCGCCGCCGCTCCAAGAGACCCAGTACTTC. This encodes CASAPPLQETQYF.

This chain links TRBV19 with TRBJ1-5; no clear D gene. The CDR3 contains 17 residues. Germline loops: CDR1 LNHDA, CDR2 SQIVND (reference sequence). V lost 2 bases and J lost 2, with 16 bases in between. CDR3 DNA: TGTGCCAGTAGTATAACTGTGGCAGTAGTTGGCAATCAGCCCCAGCATTTT. It specifies CASSITVAVVGNQPQHF.

The J gene is TRBJ1-2, the V gene TRBV27; TRBD1 matches at 9 bases. V was clipped by 5 bases and J by 3 bases; unmatched bases: 10. CDR1 is MNHEY and CDR2 is SMNVEV in the germline V gene (reference sequence). This CDR3 spans 16 amino acids. In DNA form, the CDR3 reads TGTGCCAGCAGTAACTCCGGGACAGGGTCGCACTATGGCTACACCTTC. Translating it yields CASSNSGTGSHYGYTF.

The CDR3 nucleotides are TGTGCCAGCAGCTCCGACGGGGGGGATAATTCACCCCTCCACTTT. Protein sequence: CASSSDGGDNSPLHF. This chain joins TRBV7-8 and TRBJ1-6; D may be TRBD1 (5 bases). V was cut by 4 bases and J by 5 bases, with 12 bases left in between. In germline, CDR1 is SGHVS, CDR2 FQNEAQ. The CDR3 has 15 residues.

This chain joins TRBV7-9 and TRBJ1-3, with 9 bases aligning to TRBD1. After removal of 3 bases from V and 1 base from J, the junction contained 10 bases not matched to a gene. Germline V CDR1 and CDR2: SEHNR, FQNEAQ (reference sequence). The CDR3 runs to 18 residues. In DNA form, the CDR3 reads TGTGCCAGCAGCTTGGGTCCCGGACAGGGGATATCTGGAAACACCATATATTTT. Its translation: CASSLGPGQGISGNTIYF.

The chain links TRBV15 to TRBJ1-4; D not certain. Germline assignment: CDR1 LNHNV and CDR2 YYDKDF (reference sequence). The CDR3 has 12 residues. V was shortened by 9 bases and J by 6 bases, with 11 bases between the two germline ends. The chain's CDR3 is CATRMGDEKLFF. CDR3 coding DNA: TGTGCCACTCGGATGGGCGATGAAAAACTGTTTTTT. Full variable domain (remainder filled in from reference TRBV15 and TRBJ1-4): DAMVIQNPRYQVTQFGKPVTLSCSQTLNHNVMYWYQQKSSQAPKLLFHYYDKDFNNEADTPDNFQSRRPNTSFCFLDIRSPGLGDTAMYLCATRMGDEKLFFGSGTQLSVL.

The chain has TRBV19 and TRBJ1-6, with D possibly matching TRBD1 (6 bases). This CDR3 region has 15 residues. V shed 3 bases and J shed 8 bases, with 14 bases lying between them. CDR1 is LNHDA, CDR2 SQIVND, per germline (reference sequence). The CDR3 DNA reads TGTGCCAGTAGTATTTTCGGGGGGCGCGATTCACCCCTCCACTTT. Its protein product is CASSIFGGRDSPLHF.

J is TRBJ2-7 and V is TRBV6-6; 8 bases align to TRBD2. Germline loops: CDR1 MNHNY, CDR2 SVGAGI (reference sequence). Trimming at V came to 1 base and at J to 2 bases, leaving 4 bases not matched to a gene. The CDR3 is 15 residues long. This CDR3 is CASSYFGGGTYEQYF. DNA for the CDR3: TGTGCCAGCAGTTACTTCGGGGGGGGCACCTACGAGCAGTACTTC.

The chain is built from TRBV27 and TRBJ1-2; 7 bases are shared with TRBD1. V was clipped by 6 bases and J by 8 bases; unmatched bases: 15. The CDR3 is made up of 15 amino acids. Germline V lookup: CDR1 MNHEY, CDR2 SMNVEV (reference sequence). Here the CDR3 DNA reads TGTGCCAGCAGGAATACAGGGGCGGTCATAAGGGGCTACACCTTC. This encodes CASRNTGAVIRGYTF.

This clone was detected only a few times. The genes are TRBV6-5 and TRBJ1-1; D gene unclear. The CDR3 has 13 residues. Trimming took off 0 bases at V and 6 bases at J, with 8 bases between the two ends. Germline V gene lookup returns CDR1 MNHEY and CDR2 SVGAGI. CDR3 residues: CASSYSSPSEAFF. The CDR3 DNA follows: TGTGCCAGCAGTTACTCGAGTCCTTCTGAAGCTTTCTTT.